The rows below give T cell receptor beta chains drawn from one sample of a study of human T cells and chemical hapten exposure. Each CDR3 protein gets one entry after TCRdb re-called the RACE reads with MiXCR. This table holds more than 80,000 distinct CDR3 sequences, 9.5% to 14% found once. The source was whole blood, collected in connection with sensitization to the hapten diphenylcyclopropenone (DPC). The receptors here all came from a woman aged 50 to 65 with alopecia areata. Some clones in this sample may be carry-over from other donors' samples. Each CDR3 is given with its conserved first and last residue. The order of the fields is J gene, clone size, V gene, D gene, CDR3 protein, CDR3 DNA. A D gene is named only where the DNA matches it firmly. For some rows the clone size is stated as once, few or many, or as a class when expanded; others skip it.

TRBJ2-1,NA,TRBV6-5,NA,CATSSPYNEQFF,TGTGCCACCTCATCCCCCTACAATGAGCAGTTCTTC
TRBJ1-6,many,TRBV12-3/TRBV12-4,NA,CASSPAGTANSPLHF,TGTGCCAGCAGTCCTGCAGGGACTGCAAATTCACCCCTCCACTTT
TRBJ2-3,NA,TRBV12-3/TRBV12-4,TRBD2,CASSSRAGRDTQYF,TGTGCCAGCAGTTCCAGAGCGGGGAGAGATACGCAGTATTTT
TRBJ1-5,many,TRBV28,TRBD1,CASSSTGAVQPQHF,TGTGCCAGCAGCTCAACAGGGGCGGTTCAGCCCCAGCATTTT
TRBJ2-7,few,TRBV7-9,TRBD2,CASARTSDPYEQYF,TGTGCCAGCGCCCGGACTAGCGACCCCTACGAGCAGTACTTC
TRBJ2-3,NA,TRBV2,NA,CASGDRDPKDTQYF,TGTGCCAGCGGAGACCGGGACCCAAAAGATACGCAGTATTTT
TRBJ2-7,few,TRBV4-1,TRBD1,CASSQDEGTGTYEQYF,TGCGCCAGCAGCCAAGATGAGGGGACAGGGACGTACGAGCAGTACTTC
TRBJ1-1,many,TRBV12-3/TRBV12-4,NA,CASIFRVLNTEAFF,TGTGCCAGCATCTTCAGGGTCTTGAACACTGAAGCTTTCTTT
TRBJ2-1,NA,TRBV29-1,TRBD2,CSVKESGGRGEQFF,TGCAGCGTTAAGGAGAGCGGGGGGAGAGGTGAGCAGTTCTTC
TRBJ2-3,many,TRBV7-2,TRBD2,CASSLSGTSTDTQYF,TGTGCCAGCAGCTTAAGCGGGACTAGCACAGATACGCAGTATTTT
TRBJ2-1,many,TRBV5-1,NA,CASSSSLNEQFF,TGCGCCAGCAGCTCAAGTCTCAATGAGCAGTTCTTC
TRBJ2-5,many,TRBV2,NA,CASSGGRYQETQYF,TGTGCCAGCAGTGGAGGCAGGTACCAAGAGACCCAGTACTTC
TRBJ1-4,many,TRBV5-1,NA,CASSYSFGGEKLFF,TGCGCCAGCAGCTATTCTTTTGGGGGTGAAAAACTGTTTTTT
TRBJ2-7,many,TRBV15,NA,CATSRSQGSYEQYF,TGTGCCACCAGCAGATCCCAGGGTAGCTACGAGCAGTACTTC
TRBJ2-5,many,TRBV6-2/TRBV6-3,TRBD1,CASSRAGTGVETQYF,TGTGCCAGCAGTCGAGCCGGGACAGGGGTTGAGACCCAGTACTTC
TRBJ2-1,many,TRBV7-2,TRBD2,CASSLAPLAGRNEQFF,TGTGCCAGCAGCTTAGCGCCTCTAGCGGGACGGAATGAGCAGTTCTTC
TRBJ2-4,many,TRBV7-2,NA,CASSPGRRNIQYF,TGTGCCAGCAGCCCTGGCAGGAGAAACATTCAGTACTTC
TRBJ2-7,many,TRBV7-7,NA,CASSRGKAYEQYF,TGTGCTAGCAGCCGCGGGAAGGCCTACGAGCAGTACTTC
TRBJ2-1,many,TRBV6-2/TRBV6-3,NA,CASSYWGYNEQFF,TGTGCCAGCAGTTACTGGGGCTACAATGAGCAGTTCTTC
TRBJ1-1,many,TRBV12-5,NA,CASGSTGTPRPTEAFF,TGTGCTAGTGGTTCGACCGGGACACCAAGGCCCACTGAAGCTTTCTTT
TRBJ2-7,NA,TRBV5-1,NA,CASSLPGDEQYF,TGCGCCAGCAGCCTCCCCGGGGACGAGCAGTACTTC
TRBJ2-7,NA,TRBV11-2,NA,CASRSTESRTLYEQYF,TGTGCCAGCAGGTCAACTGAGTCAAGGACCCTATACGAGCAGTACTTC
TRBJ2-2,many,TRBV24-1,NA,CATRPRGSNTGELFF,TGTGCCACCAGACCCCGGGGTTCGAACACCGGGGAGCTGTTTTTT
TRBJ2-1,many,TRBV6-5,TRBD2,CASRETSGVYNEQFF,TGTGCCAGCAGAGAGACTAGCGGGGTCTACAATGAGCAGTTCTTC
TRBJ2-7,few,TRBV14,NA,CASSQDLQGYPYEQYF,TGTGCCAGCAGCCAAGATCTCCAGGGTTACCCCTACGAGCAGTACTTC
TRBJ1-1,NA,TRBV29-1,NA,CSVYGGTHGTEAFF,TGCAGCGTTTATGGGGGGACTCACGGAACTGAAGCTTTCTTT
TRBJ2-7,NA,TRBV20-1,NA,CSARLDGSYEQYF,TGCAGTGCTAGACTGGACGGATCCTACGAGCAGTACTTC
TRBJ2-3,few,TRBV18,NA,CASLGLNTDTQYF,TGTGCCAGCTTGGGACTGAACACAGATACGCAGTATTTT
TRBJ2-1,many,TRBV20-1,TRBD2,CSARGLAGNGEQFF,TGCAGTGCTAGGGGACTAGCGGGAAACGGTGAGCAGTTCTTC
TRBJ2-1,NA,TRBV5-4,TRBD2,CASRPPGGAYNEQFF,TGTGCCAGCAGGCCCCCGGGAGGGGCCTACAATGAGCAGTTCTTC
TRBJ1-1,many,TRBV29-1,NA,CSASTGYTEAFF,TGCAGCGCGTCGACAGGCTACACTGAAGCTTTCTTT
TRBJ2-1,NA,TRBV20-1,TRBD2,CSARSLAGGSYNEQFF,TGCAGTGCTAGAAGCCTAGCGGGAGGGTCTTACAATGAGCAGTTCTTC